A selection of T cell receptor beta chains follows, all from one sample in a study of CD8 T cells in ankylosing spondylitis. TCRdb redid the calling of the 5' RACE reads with MiXCR, one entry per CDR3 protein. The table includes approximately 350,000 distinct CDR3 sequences, about 15% detected once. The sequenced sample consisted of blood, either unsorted or a sorted T cell fraction (not recorded which). These receptors came from a male donor with ankylosing spondylitis or in good health (not recorded which). CDR3s include the opening cysteine and the closing phenylalanine or tryptophan. The order of the fields is clone size, V gene, D gene, CDR3 length, J gene, CDR3 DNA, CDR3 protein. A D gene is named only where the DNA matches it firmly. Only some rows state a clone size, as once, few, many or a class for expanded clones.

clone_size: -
v_call: TRBV12-3/TRBV12-4
d_call: TRBD2
cdr3_length: 15
j_call: TRBJ2-7
cdr3_nt: TGTGCCAGCAGTTTAGCCCAGCGGGAGCGGAGGGAGCAGTACTTC
cdr3_aa: CASSLAQRERREQYF

clone_size: -
v_call: TRBV12-3/TRBV12-4
d_call: -
cdr3_length: 17
j_call: TRBJ1-1
cdr3_nt: TGTGCCAGCAGTTTATCCCTAAGGGCAGGGCCGGACCTAAAAGCTTTCTTT
cdr3_aa: CASSLSLRAGPDLKAFF

clone_size: few
v_call: TRBV20-1
d_call: -
cdr3_length: 15
j_call: TRBJ1-3
cdr3_nt: TGCAGTGCTCCCCGGACGGGAAGCTCTGGAAACACCATATATTTT
cdr3_aa: CSAPRTGSSGNTIYF

clone_size: few
v_call: TRBV6-5
d_call: -
cdr3_length: 15
j_call: TRBJ2-1
cdr3_nt: TGTGCCAGCATACTCAGCTTCGGCTCCTACAATGAGCAGTTCTTC
cdr3_aa: CASILSFGSYNEQFF

clone_size: -
v_call: TRBV20-1
d_call: -
cdr3_length: 15
j_call: TRBJ2-5
cdr3_nt: TGCAGTGCTAGGAGGCGGGGTACAACCCGAGAGACCCAGTACTTC
cdr3_aa: CSARRRGTTRETQYF

clone_size: many
v_call: TRBV5-1
d_call: TRBD2
cdr3_length: 14
j_call: TRBJ2-7
cdr3_nt: TGCGCCAGCAGGGACACTAGCGGGAGCTCCGAGCAGTACTTC
cdr3_aa: CASRDTSGSSEQYF

clone_size: -
v_call: TRBV10-3
d_call: -
cdr3_length: 15
j_call: TRBJ1-2
cdr3_nt: TGTGCCAGCCGGGGCGTTCGTAGGGACGTTGATGGCTACACCTTC
cdr3_aa: CASRGVRRDVDGYTF

clone_size: few
v_call: TRBV20-1
d_call: TRBD2
cdr3_length: 14
j_call: TRBJ2-1
cdr3_nt: TGCAGTGCAAGCAAGGCTAGCGGGAGTACTGAGCAGTTCTTC
cdr3_aa: CSASKASGSTEQFF

clone_size: few
v_call: TRBV6-2/TRBV6-3
d_call: -
cdr3_length: 13
j_call: TRBJ2-3
cdr3_nt: TGTGCCAGCACCTCCCCGGGGACCGATACGCAGTATTTT
cdr3_aa: CASTSPGTDTQYF

clone_size: few
v_call: TRBV7-9
d_call: TRBD2
cdr3_length: 17
j_call: TRBJ2-3
cdr3_nt: TGTGCCAGCAGCTTCCAGACTAGCGGGAGACAAAGAGATACGCAGTATTTT
cdr3_aa: CASSFQTSGRQRDTQYF

clone_size: -
v_call: TRBV10-2
d_call: -
cdr3_length: 11
j_call: TRBJ2-5
cdr3_nt: TGCGCCAGCAGCGCCTCGGAGACCCAGTACTTC
cdr3_aa: CASSASETQYF

clone_size: -
v_call: TRBV11-3
d_call: -
cdr3_length: 15
j_call: TRBJ1-6
cdr3_nt: TGTGCCAGCAGCGCACAGGGACGGAATAATTCACCCCTCCACTTT
cdr3_aa: CASSAQGRNNSPLHF

clone_size: -
v_call: TRBV27
d_call: -
cdr3_length: 11
j_call: TRBJ1-2
cdr3_nt: TGTGCCAGCGCTGGGGTGGGCGGCTACACCTTC
cdr3_aa: CASAGVGGYTF

clone_size: few
v_call: TRBV12-3/TRBV12-4
d_call: -
cdr3_length: 12
j_call: TRBJ1-4
cdr3_nt: TGTGCCAGCAGCGAGATAAGGGAAAAACTGTTTTTT
cdr3_aa: CASSEIREKLFF

clone_size: few
v_call: TRBV6-1
d_call: -
cdr3_length: 15
j_call: TRBJ2-1
cdr3_nt: TGTGCCAGCAGTCTCCAAGACCGTCCAGGCAATGAGCAGTTCTTC
cdr3_aa: CASSLQDRPGNEQFF

clone_size: -
v_call: TRBV28
d_call: -
cdr3_length: 13
j_call: TRBJ1-6
cdr3_nt: TGTGCCAGCAGCGGGGACAATAATTCACCCCTCCACTTT
cdr3_aa: CASSGDNNSPLHF

clone_size: -
v_call: TRBV2
d_call: -
cdr3_length: 12
j_call: TRBJ1-1
cdr3_nt: TGTGCCAGCAGTCCTACAGGGCTCGAAGCTTTCTTT
cdr3_aa: CASSPTGLEAFF

clone_size: -
v_call: TRBV27
d_call: -
cdr3_length: 13
j_call: TRBJ2-7
cdr3_nt: TGTGCCAGCAGTTTATCCGGGACGCCCGAGCAGTACTTC
cdr3_aa: CASSLSGTPEQYF

clone_size: few
v_call: TRBV12-3/TRBV12-4
d_call: -
cdr3_length: 14
j_call: TRBJ1-5
cdr3_nt: TGTGCCAGCAGCTATAATGGGGGCGCGCAGCCCCAGCATTTT
cdr3_aa: CASSYNGGAQPQHF

clone_size: many
v_call: TRBV6-5
d_call: -
cdr3_length: 11
j_call: TRBJ2-3
cdr3_nt: TGTGCCAGCACGGATATAGATACGCAGTATTTT
cdr3_aa: CASTDIDTQYF

clone_size: many
v_call: TRBV28
d_call: -
cdr3_length: 14
j_call: TRBJ1-6
cdr3_nt: TGTGCCAGCAGTCCCCCTTCACGGGGTTCACCCCTCCACTTT
cdr3_aa: CASSPPSRGSPLHF

clone_size: -
v_call: TRBV4-2
d_call: TRBD2
cdr3_length: 18
j_call: TRBJ2-1
cdr3_nt: TGTGCCAGCAGCCAAGATCTTGACGGGAGGATGTGGGTCAATGAGCAGTTCTTC
cdr3_aa: CASSQDLDGRMWVNEQFF

clone_size: few
v_call: TRBV12-3/TRBV12-4
d_call: TRBD1
cdr3_length: 13
j_call: TRBJ1-2
cdr3_nt: TGTGCCAGCAGTTGGGGACAGCAAGGCGGCTACACCTTC
cdr3_aa: CASSWGQQGGYTF

clone_size: few
v_call: TRBV6-5
d_call: -
cdr3_length: 14
j_call: TRBJ2-5
cdr3_nt: TGTGCCAGCAGTTACACAACCTTGCCCGGGAGCCAGTACTTC
cdr3_aa: CASSYTTLPGSQYF